This record concerns one T cell receptor (beta chain) sequence. The antigen remains unidentified. The entry originates in a study of OX40 agonist ivuxolimab in advanced cancers. Study-level information: Patients were dosed with the agonistic anti-OX40 (CD134) antibody ivuxolimab.

Peripheral blood came from all dose cohorts at three timepoints. The CDR3 runs 15 residues. J lost 7 bases, V lost 6 bases, and 8 bases had no gene match. Germline lookup yields CDR1 MNHNS and CDR2 SASEGT. Profiling relied on immunoSEQ multiplex PCR, and the TCRdb table lists in-frame clones only, not all of them. The top ten clones hold 35% to 45% of a sample with 40,000 or so clones, about 82% of them seen once. Study-level findings and limits: Expanded clones were, on average, more numerous in CD8+ T cells than in CD4+.

Specimen: CD4+ or CD8+ T cells sorted from blood, collected in a trial of the OX40 agonist ivuxolimab. This chain joins TRBV6-1 and TRBJ2-2, with 10 bases matching TRBD1. This clonotype was obtained from an adult with an advanced solid tumor such as melanoma, head and neck, liver or kidney cancer. This chain's CDR3 is CASRRDRGFGGELFF. CDR3 nucleotides: TGTGCCAGCAGACGGGACAGGGGCTTTGGCGGGGAGCTGTTTTTT.